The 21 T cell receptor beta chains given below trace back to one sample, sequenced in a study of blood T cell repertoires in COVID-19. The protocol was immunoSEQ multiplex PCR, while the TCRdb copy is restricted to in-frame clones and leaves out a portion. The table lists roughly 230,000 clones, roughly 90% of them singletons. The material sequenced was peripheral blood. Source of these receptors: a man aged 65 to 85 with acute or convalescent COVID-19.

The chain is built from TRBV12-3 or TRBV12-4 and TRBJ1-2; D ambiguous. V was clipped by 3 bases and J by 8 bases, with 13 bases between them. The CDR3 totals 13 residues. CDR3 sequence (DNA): TGTGCCAGCAGTTTGAGGCAGTTGGAAGGCTACACCTTC. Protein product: CASSLRQLEGYTF.

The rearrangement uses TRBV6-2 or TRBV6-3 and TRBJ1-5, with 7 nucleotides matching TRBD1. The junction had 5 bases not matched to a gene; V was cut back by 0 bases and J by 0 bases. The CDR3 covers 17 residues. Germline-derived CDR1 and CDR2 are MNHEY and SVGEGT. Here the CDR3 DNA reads TGTGCCAGCAGTTACTCGTTGGGACAGCTTAGCAATCAGCCCCAGCATTTT. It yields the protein CASSYSLGQLSNQPQHF.

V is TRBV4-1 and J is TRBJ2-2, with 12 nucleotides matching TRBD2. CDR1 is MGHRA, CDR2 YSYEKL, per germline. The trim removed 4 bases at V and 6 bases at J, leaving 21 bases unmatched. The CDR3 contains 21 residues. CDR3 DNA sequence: TGCGCCAGCAGCCCCCCTCTCACACTAACACTAGCGGGAGGATTGGCCGGGGAGCTGTTTTTT. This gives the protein CASSPPLTLTLAGGLAGELFF.

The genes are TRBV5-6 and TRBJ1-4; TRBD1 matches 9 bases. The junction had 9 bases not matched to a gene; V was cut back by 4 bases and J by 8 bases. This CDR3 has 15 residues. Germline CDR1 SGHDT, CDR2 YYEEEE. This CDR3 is CASSPARDRDEKLFF. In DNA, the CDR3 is TGTGCCAGCAGCCCCGCCCGGGACAGGGACGAAAAACTGTTTTTT.

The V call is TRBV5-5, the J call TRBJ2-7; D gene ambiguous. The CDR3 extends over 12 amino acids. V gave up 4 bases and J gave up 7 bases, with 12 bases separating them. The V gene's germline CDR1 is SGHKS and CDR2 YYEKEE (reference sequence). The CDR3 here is CASSTSIGEQYF. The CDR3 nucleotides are TGTGCCAGCAGCACCTCGATCGGGGAGCAGTACTTC. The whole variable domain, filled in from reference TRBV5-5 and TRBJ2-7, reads DAGVTQSPTHLIKTRGQQVTLRCSPISGHKSVSWYQQVLGQGPQFIFQYYEKEERGRGNFPDRFSARQFPNYSSELNVNALLLGDSALYLCASSTSIGEQYFGPGTRLTVT.

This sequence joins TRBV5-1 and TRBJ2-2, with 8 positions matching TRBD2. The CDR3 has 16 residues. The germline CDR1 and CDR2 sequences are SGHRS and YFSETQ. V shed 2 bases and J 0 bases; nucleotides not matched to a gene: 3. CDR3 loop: CASSFGRGTNTGELFF. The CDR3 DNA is TGCGCCAGCAGCTTCGGGAGGGGGACGAACACCGGGGAGCTGTTTTTT.

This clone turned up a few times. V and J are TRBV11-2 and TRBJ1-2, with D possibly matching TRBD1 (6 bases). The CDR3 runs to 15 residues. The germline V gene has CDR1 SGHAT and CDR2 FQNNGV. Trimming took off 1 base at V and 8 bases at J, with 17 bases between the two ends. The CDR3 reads CASSLVGQGSNGYTF. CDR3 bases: TGTGCCAGCAGCTTAGTTGGCCAGGGGTCTAACGGCTACACCTTC.

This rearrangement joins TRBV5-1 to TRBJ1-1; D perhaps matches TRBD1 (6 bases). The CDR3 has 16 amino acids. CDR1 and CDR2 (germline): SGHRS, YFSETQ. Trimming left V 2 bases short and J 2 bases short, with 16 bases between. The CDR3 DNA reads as TGCGCCAGCAGCTTCTCAAGTGGGGGCCGAAACACTGAAGCTTTCTTT. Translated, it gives CASSFSSGGRNTEAFF.

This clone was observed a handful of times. The CDR3 reads CASSLQGNSYEQYF. CDR3 in DNA: TGTGCCAGCAGCTTGCAGGGAAACTCCTACGAGCAGTACTTC. The chain employs TRBV5-4 and TRBJ2-7; possibly TRBD1 for D (5 bases). Trimming took 1 base from V and 0 from J, leaving 8 bases between them. The CDR3 extends over 14 amino acids. From germline, CDR1 is SGHNT and CDR2 YYREEE (reference sequence).

CDR3 loop: CASAILTGGYQPQHF. The CDR3 DNA sequence: TGTGCCAGCGCGATCTTGACAGGGGGCTATCAGCCCCAGCATTTT. The chain recombines TRBV6-5 with TRBJ1-5; TRBD1 agrees at 10 bases. Germline CDR1 is MNHEY and CDR2 is SVGAGI. The CDR3 is made up of 15 amino acids. V lost 8 bases to trimming and J lost 5 bases; unmatched junction nucleotides: 9.

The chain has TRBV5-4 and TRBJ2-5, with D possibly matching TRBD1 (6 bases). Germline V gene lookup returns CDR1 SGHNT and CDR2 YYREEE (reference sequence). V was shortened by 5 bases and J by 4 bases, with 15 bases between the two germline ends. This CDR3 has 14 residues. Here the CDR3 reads CASSLEWGRETQYF. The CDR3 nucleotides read TGTGCCAGCAGTCTCGAATGGGGGCGAGAGACCCAGTACTTC. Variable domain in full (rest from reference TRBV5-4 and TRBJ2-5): ETGVTQSPTHLIKTRGQQVTLRCSSQSGHNTVSWYQQALGQGPQFIFQYYREEENGRGNFPPRFSGLQFPNYSSELNVNALELDDSALYLCASSLEWGRETQYFGPGTRLLVL.

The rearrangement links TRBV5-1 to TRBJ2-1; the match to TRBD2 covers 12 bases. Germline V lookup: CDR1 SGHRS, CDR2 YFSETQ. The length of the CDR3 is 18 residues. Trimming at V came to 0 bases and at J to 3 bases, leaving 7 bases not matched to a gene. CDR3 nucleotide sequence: TGCGCCAGCAGCTTGGGACTAGCGGGAGTAGGTGGCTACAATGAGCAGTTCTTC. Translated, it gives CASSLGLAGVGGYNEQFF.

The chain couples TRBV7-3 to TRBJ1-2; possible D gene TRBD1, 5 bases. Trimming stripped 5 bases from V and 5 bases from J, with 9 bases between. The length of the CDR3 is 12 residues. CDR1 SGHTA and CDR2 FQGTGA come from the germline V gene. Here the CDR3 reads CASSNQGYGYTF. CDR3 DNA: TGTGCCAGCAGCAATCAGGGTTATGGCTACACCTTC.

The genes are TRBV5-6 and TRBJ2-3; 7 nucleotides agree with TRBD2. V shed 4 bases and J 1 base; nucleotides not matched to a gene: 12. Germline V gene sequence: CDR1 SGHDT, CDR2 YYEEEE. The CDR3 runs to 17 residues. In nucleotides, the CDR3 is TGTGCCAGCAGCCGAGAACTAGCGAGGGTTGGCACAGATACGCAGTATTTT. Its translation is CASSRELARVGTDTQYF. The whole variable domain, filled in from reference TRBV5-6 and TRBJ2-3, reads DAGVTQSPTHLIKTRGQQVTLRCSPKSGHDTVSWYQQALGQGPQFIFQYYEEEERQRGNFPDRFSGHQFPNYSSELNVNALLLGDSALYLCASSRELARVGTDTQYFGPGTRLTVL.

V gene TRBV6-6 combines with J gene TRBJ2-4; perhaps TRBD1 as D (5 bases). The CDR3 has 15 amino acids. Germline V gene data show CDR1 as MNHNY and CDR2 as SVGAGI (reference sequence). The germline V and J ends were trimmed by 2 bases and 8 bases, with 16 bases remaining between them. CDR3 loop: CASSYGAVLGDIQYF. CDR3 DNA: TGTGCCAGCAGTTACGGGGCGGTCCTAGGGGACATTCAGTACTTC.

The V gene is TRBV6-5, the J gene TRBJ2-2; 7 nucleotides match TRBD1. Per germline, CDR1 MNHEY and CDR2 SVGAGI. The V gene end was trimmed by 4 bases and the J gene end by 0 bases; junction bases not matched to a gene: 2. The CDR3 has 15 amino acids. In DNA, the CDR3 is TGTGCCAGCAGTTCGGACAGGCCGAACACCGGGGAGCTGTTTTTT. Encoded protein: CASSSDRPNTGELFF.

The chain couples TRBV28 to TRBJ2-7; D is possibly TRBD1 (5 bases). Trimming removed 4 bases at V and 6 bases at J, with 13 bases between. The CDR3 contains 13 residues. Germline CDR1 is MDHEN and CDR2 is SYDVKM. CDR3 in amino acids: CASSWAQASEQYF. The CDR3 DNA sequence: TGTGCCAGCAGTTGGGCACAGGCGAGCGAGCAGTACTTC.

DNA of the CDR3: TGTGCCAGCACCGGGCCAGCGGGAGTTTACAATGAGCAGTTCTTC. It encodes CASTGPAGVYNEQFF. The chain couples TRBV6-5 to TRBJ2-1; 8 bases are shared with TRBD2. The CDR3 covers 15 residues. V was clipped by 7 bases and J by 4 bases; unmatched bases: 9. Germline V gene data show CDR1 as MNHEY and CDR2 as SVGAGI.

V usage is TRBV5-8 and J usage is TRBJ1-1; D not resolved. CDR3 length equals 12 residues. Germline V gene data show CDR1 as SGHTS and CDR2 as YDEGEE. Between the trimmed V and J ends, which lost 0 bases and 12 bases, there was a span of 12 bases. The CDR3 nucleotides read TGTGCCAGCAGCTTGGAAGGCCGGAGGTCTTTCTTT. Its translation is CASSLEGRRSFF. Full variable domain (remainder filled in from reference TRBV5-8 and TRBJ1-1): EAGVTQSPTHLIKTRGQQATLRCSPISGHTSVYWYQQALGLGLQFLLWYDEGEERNRGNFPPRFSGRQFPNYSSELNVNALELEDSALYLCASSLEGRRSFFGQGTRLTVV.

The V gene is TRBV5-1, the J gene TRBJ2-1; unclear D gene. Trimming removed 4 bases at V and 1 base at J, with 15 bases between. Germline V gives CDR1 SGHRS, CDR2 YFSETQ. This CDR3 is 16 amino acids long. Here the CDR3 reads CASSQLPSDSYNEQFF. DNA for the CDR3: TGCGCCAGCAGCCAACTCCCTAGTGATTCCTACAATGAGCAGTTCTTC.

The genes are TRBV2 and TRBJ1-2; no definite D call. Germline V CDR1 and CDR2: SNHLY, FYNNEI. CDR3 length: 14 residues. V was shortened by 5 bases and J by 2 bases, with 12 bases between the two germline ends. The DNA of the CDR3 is TGTGCCAGCAGTCGTCCAGGAGGCAACTATGGCTACACCTTC. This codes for CASSRPGGNYGYTF.